Below are 25 T cell receptor beta chains sequenced from a single sample in a study of cytotoxic CD8 clonotypes in ibrutinib-treated CLL (dated by TCRdb to about 2021). Library preparation was by the immunoSEQ multiplex PCR assay. This immuneACCESS table, as held by TCRdb, lists in-frame sequences with V and J called but not all clones. Of the missing ones, under half trace to an unresolved V gene in checked studies; the others have no known cause. The sample table lists tens of thousands of clones, about 63% of them with a count of one. More than 4.5% of the sample goes to the ten largest clones. The sample's time point, from its label and the paper: approximately eleven months on ibrutinib. This material consisted of PBMCs, taken after 12 months of ibrutinib treatment. These receptors were obtained from a human donor with chronic lymphocytic leukemia.

This clone appeared a few times. The V gene is TRBV28, the J gene TRBJ1-5; weak D call: TRBD1 (5 bases). Trimming removed 4 bases from V and 0 bases from J, with 10 bases in between. The CDR3 is 15 residues long. CDR1 is MDHEN, CDR2 SYDVKM, per germline. The chain's CDR3 is CASSWDGDSNQPQHF. CDR3 DNA sequence: TGTGCCAGCAGTTGGGACGGGGATAGCAATCAGCCCCAGCATTTT.

This chain links TRBV5-4 with TRBJ2-2, with D unclear. Trimming left V 0 bases short and J 1 base short, with 4 bases between. CDR1 is SGHNT, CDR2 YYREEE, per germline (reference sequence). The CDR3 spans 14 residues. The CDR3 nucleotides read TGTGCCAGCAGCTTGGTACAGAACACCGGGGAGCTGTTTTTT. Translating it yields CASSLVQNTGELFF.

V usage is TRBV4-2 and J usage is TRBJ1-4; the D is unclear. Germline values: CDR1 LGHNA, CDR2 YNFKEQ. This CDR3 has 14 residues. V lost 4 bases and J lost 6, with 12 bases in between. The CDR3 DNA reads TGTGCCAGCAGCCCGGCGGGCGGGGATGAAAAACTGTTTTTT. Its protein product is CASSPAGGDEKLFF.

The chain links TRBV11-2 to TRBJ2-3, with 12 nucleotides matching TRBD1. The germline gives CDR1 SGHAT, CDR2 FQNNGV. This CDR3 has 16 amino acids. J lost 5 bases, V lost 3 bases, and 6 bases had no gene match. The CDR3 bases are TGTGCCAGCAGCTTCATCGGGACAGGGGGCAGAGATACGCAGTATTTT. It translates to CASSFIGTGGRDTQYF.

This clone was observed a handful of times. The chain has TRBV5-1 and TRBJ1-2; the match to TRBD1 covers 9 bases. This CDR3 has 15 amino acids. V shed 6 bases, J shed 2 bases, and the junction held 8 bases outside the gene matches. Germline V gene sequence: CDR1 SGHRS, CDR2 YFSETQ. CDR3 in amino acids: CASTVTGTGNYGYTF. CDR3 DNA sequence: TGCGCCAGCACAGTCACCGGGACAGGGAACTATGGCTACACCTTC.

The V gene is TRBV11-2, the J gene TRBJ2-7, with TRBD1 matching over 9 bases. V trimming: 5 bases; J trimming: 2 bases; junction bases outside the gene matches: 7. Germline assignment: CDR1 SGHAT and CDR2 FQNNGV. This CDR3 contains 15 residues. The CDR3 bases are TGTGCCAGCAGCGACCCCGGGACAGGGACCTACGAGCAGTACTTC. Protein sequence: CASSDPGTGTYEQYF.

This chain links TRBV21-1 with TRBJ2-2; TRBD2 was called by the table and not checked on the DNA. TRBV21-1 is a pseudogene. The CDR3 has 21 residues. For the CDR3, the DNA is TGTGCCAGCAGCAAAGACGCGGGACTAGTAGCCCTTAACACGAACACCGGGGAGCTGTTTTTT. As protein: CASSKDAGLVALNTNTGELFF.

This rearrangement joins TRBV28 to TRBJ1-1, with D uncertain. The CDR3 loop spans 10 amino acids. Germline loops: CDR1 MDHEN, CDR2 SYDVKM. This CDR3 is CSVGRTEAFF. The CDR3 DNA reads as TGTTCGGTCGGGAGGACTGAAGCTTTCTTT.

This clone was observed a single time. An end of the junction does not agree with germline; a read error may underlie this. The chain is built from TRBV5-6 and TRBJ2-3, with 7 bases aligning to TRBD2. The CDR3 runs 13 residues. Germline V gene lookup returns CDR1 SGHDT and CDR2 YYEEEE. The CDR3 loop is CVSSPASGDTQYF. DNA for the CDR3: TGTGTCAGCAGCCCCGCTAGCGGAGATACGCAGTATTTT.

The CDR3 protein is CASSALTQETQYF. For the CDR3, the DNA is TGTGCCAGCAGTGCCCTCACCCAAGAGACCCAGTACTTC. The gene calls are TRBV27 and TRBJ2-5; D uncertain. In germline, CDR1 is MNHEY, CDR2 SMNVEV (reference sequence). V was pared by 5 bases and J by 1 base, with 8 bases between. The CDR3 is made up of 13 amino acids.

The chain carries TRBV28 and TRBJ1-1; D remains unclear. This CDR3 contains 14 residues. Per germline, CDR1 MDHEN and CDR2 SYDVKM. V was pared by 5 bases and J by 2 bases, with 12 bases between. The CDR3 DNA reads as TGTGCCAGCAGTCCCCCGGGGATAAACACTGAAGCTTTCTTT. Its translation is CASSPPGINTEAFF.

This chain connects TRBV14 to TRBJ2-3, with D uncertain. Germline lookup yields CDR1 SGHDN and CDR2 FVKESK. The CDR3 consists of 13 residues. V lost 4 bases to trimming and J lost 4 bases, with 9 bases between them. The CDR3: CASSLLMSDTQYF. Written as DNA, the CDR3 is TGTGCCAGCAGCCTTCTTATGTCAGATACGCAGTATTTT. The whole variable domain, remainder taken from reference TRBV14 and TRBJ2-3, is EAGVTQFPSHSVIEKGQTVTLRCDPISGHDNLYWYRRVMGKEIKFLLHFVKESKQDESGMPNNRFLAERTGGTYSTLKVQPAELEDSGVYFCASSLLMSDTQYFGPGTRLTVL.

This chain links TRBV6-6 with TRBJ1-3, with D possibly being TRBD1 (5 bases). The ends were cut back, 8 bases at V and 0 bases at J, with 11 bases in the middle. The CDR3 extends over 14 amino acids. Germline values: CDR1 MNHNY, CDR2 SVGAGI (reference sequence). CDR3: CASGWGHSGNTIYF. DNA for the CDR3: TGTGCCAGCGGGTGGGGCCACTCTGGAAACACCATATATTTT.

This clone was counted between two and nine times. V is TRBV12-5 and J is TRBJ2-7, with 7 bases fitting TRBD1. Germline loops: CDR1 LGHNT, CDR2 FRNRAP. The CDR3 loop spans 16 amino acids. The V and J ends lost 2 bases and 2 bases, in that order; junction bases with no gene match: 9. CDR3 DNA: TGTGCTAGTGGTTTGCCCTCGGGACAGCTAGCCTACGAGCAGTACTTC. This encodes CASGLPSGQLAYEQYF.

This clone was picked up one time. V and J are TRBV7-2 and TRBJ2-3; the D gene is possibly TRBD2 (7 bases). With 1 base removed from V and 11 bases from J, the gap between germline ends came to 22 bases. CDR3 size: 16 residues. CDR1 is SGHTA and CDR2 is FQGNSA in the germline V gene. CDR3 region: CASSLVNLGGGSRQYF. The CDR3, as DNA: TGTGCCAGCAGCTTAGTTAATCTAGGGGGGGGCTCTAGGCAGTATTTT.

The chain has TRBV5-4 and TRBJ1-4; tentatively, D is TRBD1 (6 bases). The CDR3 totals 15 residues. The germline CDR1 and CDR2 sequences are SGHNT and YYREEE (reference sequence). V shed 1 base and J shed 7 bases, with 14 bases lying between them. The CDR3 DNA is TGTGCCAGCAGCTTGTACGGGGGCGAGGGTGAAAAACTGTTTTTT. This codes for CASSLYGGEGEKLFF.

The table lists this clone with a few counts. The chain combines TRBV25-1 with TRBJ1-5, with D hard to call. This CDR3 region has 12 residues. The V and J ends lost 6 bases and 6 bases respectively, with 9 bases between them. CDR1 is MGHDK, CDR2 SYGVNS, per germline. The CDR3 region has the DNA TGTGCCAGCAGCCTTGGGAGTCAGCCCCAGCATTTT. Its translation: CASSLGSQPQHF.

This rearrangement joins TRBV4-1 to TRBJ1-1; 8 bases agree with TRBD1. Germline assignment: CDR1 MGHRA and CDR2 YSYEKL. CDR3 size: 15 residues. V was pared by 3 bases and J by 4 bases, with 7 bases of the junction left unmatched. CDR3 amino acids: CASSHRGLWGTEAFF. CDR3 DNA sequence: TGCGCCAGCAGCCACAGGGGGCTGTGGGGCACTGAAGCTTTCTTT.

The CDR3 DNA reads as TGTGCCAGCAGCTTAGCGGGGGCTAGGGGGGGCCGTACAGATACGCAGTATTTT. The encoded protein is CASSLAGARGGRTDTQYF. This chain links TRBV11-2 with TRBJ2-3; the D gene is possibly TRBD2 (7 bases). CDR3 length: 18 amino acids. Germline values: CDR1 SGHAT, CDR2 FQNNGV. V lost 1 base and J 3 bases, leaving 20 bases between the germline ends.

This chain connects TRBV6-4 to TRBJ2-3, with 10 nucleotides matching TRBD2. V lost 3 bases, J lost 6 bases, and 9 bases stayed unmatched. Germline lookup yields CDR1 MRHNA and CDR2 SNTAGT. The CDR3 totals 16 residues. The DNA of the CDR3 is TGTGCCAGCAGTGATATCCAGCGGGGGGGCCGGGATACGCAGTATTTT. Amino acid sequence: CASSDIQRGGRDTQYF.

The DNA for the CDR3 is TGTGCCAGAAGCCCGACAGGGGAGTGGGGAAACACCATATATTTT. Translated, it gives CARSPTGEWGNTIYF. The chain carries TRBV5-3 and TRBJ1-3; TRBD1 aligns across 8 bases. TRBV5-3 is reported as an ORF; its role is uncertain. There are 15 residues in the CDR3. The V segment lost 4 bases and the J segment 4 bases; nucleotides outside the gene matches: 7.

The chain recombines TRBV15 with TRBJ2-7, with a weak D call TRBD2 (6 bases). Germline loops: CDR1 LNHNV, CDR2 YYDKDF (reference sequence). V gave up 0 bases and J gave up 2 bases, with 14 bases separating them. The CDR3 extends over 16 amino acids. CDR3 coding DNA: TGTGCCACCAGCAGAGATCAGGGAGGAGATGCCTACGAGCAGTACTTC. Its translation is CATSRDQGGDAYEQYF.

This chain links TRBV5-4 with TRBJ2-5, with D possibly TRBD2 on 5 matching bases. The CDR3 runs 15 residues. Trimming removed 3 bases from V and 7 bases from J, with 19 bases in between. Germline values: CDR1 SGHNT, CDR2 YYREEE (reference sequence). This CDR3 reads CASSSGLGLTATQYF. CDR3 in DNA: TGTGCCAGCAGCTCCGGGCTCGGACTCACGGCGACCCAGTACTTC. Full variable domain (outside the CDR3, taken from reference TRBV5-4 and TRBJ2-5): ETGVTQSPTHLIKTRGQQVTLRCSSQSGHNTVSWYQQALGQGPQFIFQYYREEENGRGNFPPRFSGLQFPNYSSELNVNALELDDSALYLCASSSGLGLTATQYFGPGTRLLVL.

This clone turned up a few times. The chain is built from TRBV7-2 and TRBJ1-2, with 7 nucleotides matching TRBD1. The CDR3 runs to 14 residues. The ends lost 0 bases at V and 3 bases at J; junction bases unmatched: 1. Germline-derived CDR1 and CDR2 are SGHTA and FQGNSA. This CDR3 reads CASSLAGQDYGYTF. DNA for the CDR3: TGTGCCAGCAGCTTAGCCGGACAGGACTATGGCTACACCTTC. Looking up the rest from reference TRBV7-2 and TRBJ1-2 gives the full variable domain: GAGVSQSPSNKVTEKGKDVELRCDPISGHTALYWYRQSLGQGLEFLIYFQGNSAPDKSGLPSDRFSAERTGGSVSTLTIQRTQQEDSAVYLCASSLAGQDYGYTFGSGTRLTVV.

This chain links TRBV7-2 with TRBJ1-6; TRBD1 matches at 10 bases. The CDR3 spans 17 residues. The trim removed 1 base at V and 4 bases at J, leaving 4 bases unmatched. Germline lookup yields CDR1 SGHTA and CDR2 FQGNSA. CDR3 DNA: TGTGCCAGCAGCTTAGGGCGGGACAGGGGATATAATTCACCCCTCCACTTT. Amino acids: CASSLGRDRGYNSPLHF.